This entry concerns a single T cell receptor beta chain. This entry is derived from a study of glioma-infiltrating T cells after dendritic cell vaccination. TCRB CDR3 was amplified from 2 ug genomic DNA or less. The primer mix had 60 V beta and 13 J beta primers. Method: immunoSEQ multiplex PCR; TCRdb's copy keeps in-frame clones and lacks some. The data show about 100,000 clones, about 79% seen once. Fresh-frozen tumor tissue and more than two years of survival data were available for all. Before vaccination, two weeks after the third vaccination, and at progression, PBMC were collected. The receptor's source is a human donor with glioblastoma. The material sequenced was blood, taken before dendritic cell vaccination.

The CDR3 loop is CASSQEEFWTMFF. In nucleotides, the CDR3 is TGCGCCAGCAGCCAAGAGGAGTTCTGGACAATGTTTTTT. The chain links TRBV4-1 to TRBJ1-4, with D tentatively TRBD1 (5 bases). The germline CDR1 and CDR2 sequences are MGHRA and YSYEKL. Trimming took off 0 bases at V and 15 bases at J, with 14 bases between the two ends. CDR3 length equals 13 residues.